Included here is one TCR beta chain sequence, with context. No antigen is known for it. V shed 0 bases and J shed 0 bases, with 9 bases lying between them. The germline gives CDR1 SGHKS, CDR2 YYEKEE (reference sequence). The CDR3 contains 15 residues. This entry comes from a study of cytomegalovirus exposure and HLA in healthy donors. Broader study findings: TCR clusters originating in the first cohort tended to co-occur in the 100 to 150 validation repertoires, according to a later analysis. The listing of 150 to 200 TCR beta chains classed them as cytomegalovirus-associated.

Profiling relied on immunoSEQ multiplex PCR, and the TCRdb table lists in-frame clones only, not all of them. The table records 110,000 to 150,000 clones, about 90% of them present only once. The approximately 120-subject validation cohort, separate from the approximately 630-subject first cohort, included the donors. The receptor was isolated from a man aged 18-30 years in good health and CMV-seronegative. The rearrangement links TRBV5-5 to TRBJ1-2, with TRBD1 as a possible D gene (5 bases). Material for sequencing was PBMCs. DNA of the CDR3: TGTGCCAGCAGCTTGGTGACAGCTGCTAACTATGGCTACACCTTC. This encodes CASSLVTAANYGYTF.